This T cell receptor beta chain stems from a study of cytomegalovirus exposure and HLA in healthy donors. At the level of the study: Genotyping showed about 80% of fewer than 500 donors falling in the Caucasian-associated ancestry cluster.

In the case of this clone: Its antigen remains unidentified.

The V end was cut by 0 bases, the J end by 6 bases, with 11 bases between. Germline lookup yields CDR1 LGHNA and CDR2 YSLEER. The CDR3 is 14 amino acids. A multiplex PCR was run with 60 Vbeta primers and 13 Jbeta primers. TCRdb keeps only in-frame clones here, not all; method: immunoSEQ multiplex PCR. The sample lists under 120,000 clones; less than 80% were seen once. Overall study findings and caveats: Many donors carried some public TCRs, although rarity characterized most TCR sequences. After further analysis at a later stage, 17,000 or so TCR beta sequences were associated with HLA alleles at 0.05 false discovery rate. A list of around 160 TCR beta chains associated with cytomegalovirus was given.

The material sequenced was PBMCs. The chain couples TRBV4-3 to TRBJ1-1, with D perhaps matching TRBD1 (5 bases). The clonotype originates from a woman aged 40 to 55 in good health and CMV-seronegative. The CDR3 loop reads CASSQDNGGPEAFF. The CDR3 bases are TGCGCCAGCAGCCAAGATAACGGGGGTCCTGAAGCTTTCTTT.